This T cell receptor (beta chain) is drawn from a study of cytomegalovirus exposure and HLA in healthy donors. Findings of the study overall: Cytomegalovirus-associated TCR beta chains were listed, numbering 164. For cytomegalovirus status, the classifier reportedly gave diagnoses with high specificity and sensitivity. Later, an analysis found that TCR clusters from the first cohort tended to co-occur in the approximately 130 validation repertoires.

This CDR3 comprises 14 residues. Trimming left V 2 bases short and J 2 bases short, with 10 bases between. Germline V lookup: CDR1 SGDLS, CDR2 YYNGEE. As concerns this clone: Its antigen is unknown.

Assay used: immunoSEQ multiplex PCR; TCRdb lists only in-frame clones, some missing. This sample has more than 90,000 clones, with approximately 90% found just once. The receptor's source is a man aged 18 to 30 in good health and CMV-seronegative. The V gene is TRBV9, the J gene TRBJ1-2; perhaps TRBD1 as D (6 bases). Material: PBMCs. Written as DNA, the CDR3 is TGTGCCAGCAGCGTCGGGACACCGAACTATGGCTACACCTTC. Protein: CASSVGTPNYGYTF.